The clone carrying this T cell receptor (beta chain) is deemed large. Time point noted: sample taken at primary tumor resection. These data belong to a study of spatial heterogeneity in lung cancer. The V segment lost 5 bases and the J segment 10 bases; nucleotides outside the gene matches: 6. The CDR3 is 12 amino acids. Germline CDR1 reads SQVTM; CDR2 reads ANQGSEA. TCRdb processed the 5' RACE reads anew with MiXCR; each CDR3 protein has one entry. The sample holds around 7,800 distinct CDR3 sequences; roughly 8.6% are singletons and the top ten take approximately 43%. The chain couples TRBV29-1 to TRBJ2-1, with TRBD2 matching over 9 bases. The sequenced sample was PBMCs, obtained at surgery. The clonotype comes from a male donor with early-stage non-small cell lung cancer. The CDR3 protein is CSVRRLAEEQFF. In nucleotides, the CDR3 is TGCAGCGTTCGCCGACTAGCGGAGGAGCAGTTCTTC.